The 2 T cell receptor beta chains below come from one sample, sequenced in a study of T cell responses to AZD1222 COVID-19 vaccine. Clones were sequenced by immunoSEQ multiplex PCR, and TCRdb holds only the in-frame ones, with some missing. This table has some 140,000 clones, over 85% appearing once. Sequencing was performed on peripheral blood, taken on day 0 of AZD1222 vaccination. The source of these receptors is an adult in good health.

CDR3 protein: CASMVLSAYGYTF. The CDR3 DNA sequence: TGTGCCAGCATGGTTTTGAGTGCCTATGGCTACACCTTC. The chain combines TRBV6-5 with TRBJ1-2; D is undetermined. Per germline, CDR1 MNHEY and CDR2 SVGAGI. Trimming shortened V by 7 bases and J by 4 bases, and 13 bases separated the two germline ends. This CDR3 spans 13 amino acids.

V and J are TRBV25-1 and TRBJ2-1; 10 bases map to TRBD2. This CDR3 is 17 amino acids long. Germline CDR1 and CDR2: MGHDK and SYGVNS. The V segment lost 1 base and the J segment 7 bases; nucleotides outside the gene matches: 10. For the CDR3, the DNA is TGTGCCAGCAGTGAATCGGGGAGGCTAGCGGGAGTGAATGAGCAGTTCTTC. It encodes CASSESGRLAGVNEQFF.